The next 3 T cell receptor beta chains were all read from a single sample in a study of response to subunit inactivated influenza vaccine (dated by TCRdb to the late 2010s). Libraries were built with RT-PCR. For sequencing, an Illumina HiSeq 2500 was employed. TCRdb applied fastp at Q25 and MiXCR to the public reads, then kept only in-frame beta chains. All rows with the same CDR3 protein become a single entry with the most common DNA and genes. In all, the sample holds roughly 550,000 distinct CDR3 sequences, and 20% to 25% of those were seen once. Around 2.8% of the sample is held by the ten biggest clonotypes. This sample was shared with a second study, whose subject was T cells expressing NK-cell markers. That second publication adds: The TCR beta cDNA libraries were made using 5'RACE template switching, a step that added both a universal primer site and unique molecular identifiers.

Sequencing was performed on CD4+ T cells sorted from PBMCs, taken approximately 12 days after vaccination. Every receptor here comes from a man aged 50-60 years who received an inactivated influenza vaccine. Donor details come from another sample of the same person, matched by shared clones.

J is TRBJ2-2 and V is TRBV6-1; D uncertain. The CDR3 extends over 13 amino acids. From germline, CDR1 is MNHNS and CDR2 SASEGT. Trimming shortened V by 6 bases and J by 5 bases, and 10 bases separated the two germline ends. This CDR3 reads CASRLSLTGELFF. CDR3 DNA sequence: TGTGCCAGCAGACTATCCCTAACCGGGGAGCTGTTTTTT.

This clonotype was recorded a few times. This chain connects TRBV5-1 to TRBJ2-7; the match to TRBD1 covers 7 bases. V shed 3 bases, J shed 7 bases, and the junction held 10 bases outside the gene matches. The CDR3 consists of 14 residues. Germline V gene lookup returns CDR1 SGHRS and CDR2 YFSETQ. The DNA of the CDR3 is TGCGCCAGCAGCTCAACAGGGGCCCCCAGGGAGCAGTACTTC. Its translation is CASSSTGAPREQYF. The entire variable domain, with the rest obtained from reference TRBV5-1 and TRBJ2-7, is as follows: KAGVTQTPRYLIKTRGQQVTLSCSPISGHRSVSWYQQTPGQGLQFLFEYFSETQRNKGNFPGRFSGRQFSNSRSEMNVSTLELGDSALYLCASSSTGAPREQYFGPGTRLTVT.

This chain connects TRBV21-1 to TRBJ1-1. TRBV21-1 is a recognized pseudogene. This CDR3 is 15 amino acids long. The CDR3: CASGLQGGENTEAFF. DNA for the CDR3: TGTGCCAGCGGACTACAGGGAGGAGAGAACACTGAAGCTTTCTTT.